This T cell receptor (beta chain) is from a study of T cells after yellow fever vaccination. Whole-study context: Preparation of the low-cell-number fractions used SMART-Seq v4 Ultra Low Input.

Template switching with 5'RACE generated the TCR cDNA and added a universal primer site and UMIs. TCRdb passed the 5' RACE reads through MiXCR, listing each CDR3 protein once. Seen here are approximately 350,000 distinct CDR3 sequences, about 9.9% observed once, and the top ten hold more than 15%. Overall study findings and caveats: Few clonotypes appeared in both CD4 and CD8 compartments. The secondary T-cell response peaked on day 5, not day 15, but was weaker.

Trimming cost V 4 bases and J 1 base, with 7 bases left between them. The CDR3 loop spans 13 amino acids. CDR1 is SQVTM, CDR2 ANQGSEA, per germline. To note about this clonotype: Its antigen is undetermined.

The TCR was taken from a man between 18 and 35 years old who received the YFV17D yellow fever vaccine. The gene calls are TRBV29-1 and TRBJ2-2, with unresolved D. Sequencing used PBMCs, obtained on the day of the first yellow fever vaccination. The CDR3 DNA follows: TGCAGCGTTGTTTCCCAGAACACCGGGGAGCTGTTTTTT. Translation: CSVVSQNTGELFF.